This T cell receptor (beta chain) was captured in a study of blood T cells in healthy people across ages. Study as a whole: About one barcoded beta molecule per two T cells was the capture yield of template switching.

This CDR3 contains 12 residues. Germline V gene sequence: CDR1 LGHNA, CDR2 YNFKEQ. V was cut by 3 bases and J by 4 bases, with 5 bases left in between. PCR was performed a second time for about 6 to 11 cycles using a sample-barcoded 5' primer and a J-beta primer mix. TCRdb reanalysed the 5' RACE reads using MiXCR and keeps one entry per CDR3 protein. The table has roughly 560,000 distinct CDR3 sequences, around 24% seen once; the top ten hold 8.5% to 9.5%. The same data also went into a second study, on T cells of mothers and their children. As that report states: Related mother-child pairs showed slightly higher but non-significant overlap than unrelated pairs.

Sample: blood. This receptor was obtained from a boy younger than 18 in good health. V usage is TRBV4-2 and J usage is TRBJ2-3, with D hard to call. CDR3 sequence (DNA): TGTGCCAGCAGCCAGTTCGCAGATACGCAGTATTTT. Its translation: CASSQFADTQYF.